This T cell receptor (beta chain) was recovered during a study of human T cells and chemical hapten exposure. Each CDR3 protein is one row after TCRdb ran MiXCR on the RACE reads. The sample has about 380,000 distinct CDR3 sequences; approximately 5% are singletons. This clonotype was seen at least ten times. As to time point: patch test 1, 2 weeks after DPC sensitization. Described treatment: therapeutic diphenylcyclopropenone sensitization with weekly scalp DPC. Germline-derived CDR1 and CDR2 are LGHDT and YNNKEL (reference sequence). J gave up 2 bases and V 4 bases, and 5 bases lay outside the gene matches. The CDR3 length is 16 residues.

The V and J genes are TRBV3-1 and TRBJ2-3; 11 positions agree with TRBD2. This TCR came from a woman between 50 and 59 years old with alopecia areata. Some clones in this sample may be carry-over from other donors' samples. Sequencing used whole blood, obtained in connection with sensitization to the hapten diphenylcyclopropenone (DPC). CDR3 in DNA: TGTGCCAGCAGCCTCGGACTAGCGGGTTACACAGATACGCAGTATTTT. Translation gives CASSLGLAGYTDTQYF.